The entry below gives a single T cell receptor beta chain sequence along with its context. Seattle participants joined during active infection and were tracked over time. CDR1 and CDR2 from the germline V gene are LNHNV and YYDKDF (reference sequence). V was pared by 3 bases and J by 6 bases, with 11 bases of the junction left unmatched. The CDR3 totals 16 residues. In the source study's methods: Reference gene primer amplification in the assay estimated nucleated cell counts. Data came from immunoSEQ multiplex PCR; TCRdb stores just in-frame clones and leaves some out. V and J calls and clone size come straight from that table; D and trimming were deduced from the DNA. The sample has hundreds of thousands of clones; roughly 90% are singletons. The data were taken from a study of blood T cell repertoires in COVID-19. Study summary: The origin of the acute and convalescent COVID-19 samples was the United States, Italy and Spain. T cells, B-cell-depleted T cells, or PBMCs provided the cDNA or gDNA that served as material.

The receptor comes from a woman aged 25 to 39 with COVID-19, enrolled during active disease. Input material: peripheral blood. The rearrangement joins TRBV15 to TRBJ1-1; TRBD1 matches at 9 bases. DNA for the CDR3: TGTGCCACCAGCAGGGAGAGAGGGACAGGGCTGGCTGAAGCTTTCTTT. Protein: CATSRERGTGLAEAFF.